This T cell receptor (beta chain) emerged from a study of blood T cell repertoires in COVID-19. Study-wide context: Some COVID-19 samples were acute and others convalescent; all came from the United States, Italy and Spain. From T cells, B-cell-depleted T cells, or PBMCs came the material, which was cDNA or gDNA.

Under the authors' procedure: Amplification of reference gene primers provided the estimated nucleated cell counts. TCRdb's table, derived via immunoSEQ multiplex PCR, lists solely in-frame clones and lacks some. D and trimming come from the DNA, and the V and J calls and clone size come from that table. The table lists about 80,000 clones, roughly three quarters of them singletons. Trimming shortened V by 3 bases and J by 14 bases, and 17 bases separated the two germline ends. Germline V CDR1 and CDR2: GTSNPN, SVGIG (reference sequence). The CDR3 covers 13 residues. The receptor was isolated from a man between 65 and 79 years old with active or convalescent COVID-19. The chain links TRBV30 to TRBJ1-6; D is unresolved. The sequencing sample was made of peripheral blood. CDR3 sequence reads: CAWRIEEKRTLHF. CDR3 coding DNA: TGTGCCTGGAGGATAGAGGAGAAACGAACCCTCCACTTT.